One and the same sample provided the 15 T cell receptor beta chains below, sequenced in a study of T cells in tuberculosis (dated by TCRdb to 2017 to 2018). The time point label for this specimen denotes: new active TB diagnosis, blood taken before or within 7 days of starting treatment. The library was generated by the immunoSEQ multiplex PCR assay. What TCRdb holds here is the immuneACCESS table cut down to in-frame rearrangements. Part of the clones is not present; checked against another copy, under half of the missing clones reflect an unresolved V gene, and the others are unexplained. This sample comprises around 35,000 clones, approximately 90% of them detected only once. The ten largest clones add up to approximately 2.4% of the sample. Sequencing used PBMCs, obtained at tuberculosis diagnosis. Every receptor here comes from an adult with tuberculosis.

This sequence joins TRBV5-1 and TRBJ1-1; D is unresolved. V lost 4 bases and J 8 bases, leaving 12 bases between the germline ends. Germline V gene data show CDR1 as SGHRS and CDR2 as YFSETQ. This CDR3 has 12 residues. The CDR3 loop reads CASSLSGEEAFF. DNA of the CDR3: TGCGCCAGCAGCCTCTCCGGGGAGGAAGCTTTCTTT.

The chain joins TRBV19 to TRBJ2-1, with 8 bases matching TRBD1. The CDR3 spans 19 residues. Germline CDR1 LNHDA, CDR2 SQIVND (reference sequence). J was trimmed by 5 bases and V by 3 bases; bases with no gene match: 18. In nucleotides, the CDR3 is TGTGCCAGTAGTATTGTGAGTGTTAAAGGACAGGGAACCCACAATGAGCAGTTCTTC. Translation: CASSIVSVKGQGTHNEQFF.

The rearrangement uses TRBV27 and TRBJ1-5; D unresolved. CDR1 is MNHEY and CDR2 is SMNVEV in the germline V gene (reference sequence). Trimming took 5 bases from V and 4 from J, leaving 15 bases between them. CDR3 length: 15 amino acids. The CDR3 reads CASSPGVSANQPQHF. As DNA, the CDR3 is TGTGCCAGCAGTCCCGGGGTGAGCGCTAATCAGCCCCAGCATTTT.

This clone has just one count. V is TRBV19 and J is TRBJ1-5; D not certain. The CDR3 loop spans 14 amino acids. Germline CDR1 reads LNHDA; CDR2 reads SQIVND (reference sequence). V was trimmed by 10 bases and J by 0 bases, leaving 13 bases between them. CDR3 loop: CATGTGFSNQPQHF. Here the CDR3 DNA reads TGTGCCACGGGCACGGGGTTTAGCAATCAGCCCCAGCATTTT.

This chain uses TRBV19 with TRBJ1-2; no clear D. The CDR3 covers 13 residues. In germline, CDR1 is LNHDA, CDR2 SQIVND (reference sequence). The V gene lost 1 base and the J gene lost 14 bases, with 17 bases spanning the gap. CDR3 DNA sequence: TGTGCCAGTAGTATAGCGGATACTATGGCGGGGACCTTC. Residues: CASSIADTMAGTF. Combining the CDR3 with reference TRBV19 and TRBJ1-2 gives the whole variable domain DGGITQSPKYLFRKEGQNVTLSCEQNLNHDAMYWYRQDPGQGLRLIYYSQIVNDFQKGDIAEGYSVSREKKESFPLTVTSAQKNPTAFYLCASSIADTMAGTFGSGTRLTVV.

The gene calls are TRBV5-6 and TRBJ2-5; TRBD2 agrees at 14 bases. CDR1 and CDR2 from the germline V gene are SGHDT and YYEEEE. V dropped 3 bases and J dropped 4; count of bases not matched to a gene: 5. CDR3 length: 16 residues. DNA of the CDR3: TGTGCCAGCAGCTCCGGGACTAGCGGGAGTCGAGAGACCCAGTACTTC. This sequence encodes CASSSGTSGSRETQYF.

The chain joins TRBV6-1 to TRBJ2-2, with 10 bases matching TRBD2. The V segment lost 1 base and the J segment 1 base; nucleotides outside the gene matches: 0. CDR1 and CDR2 from the germline V gene are MNHNS and SASEGT. This CDR3 region has 16 residues. CDR3 sequence reads: CASSEVAGGNTGELFF. The CDR3 DNA is TGTGCCAGCAGTGAAGTAGCGGGGGGGAACACCGGGGAGCTGTTTTTT.

This chain uses TRBV18 with TRBJ1-2, with a possible D match to TRBD1 (5 bases). The length of the CDR3 is 15 residues. The V end lost 3 bases, the J end lost 2 bases, and 13 bases lay between the germline ends. The germline CDR1 and CDR2 sequences are KGHSH and LQKENI. CDR3 in DNA: TGTGCCAGCTCACCGGAGGGACGGGCCAACTATGGCTACACCTTC. The encoded protein is CASSPEGRANYGYTF.

The V call is TRBV19, the J call TRBJ2-2, with TRBD1 identical over 8 bases. CDR3 length: 15 residues. J lost 5 bases, V lost 6 bases, and 8 bases had no gene match. Germline lookup yields CDR1 LNHDA and CDR2 SQIVND (reference sequence). The CDR3 DNA is TGTGCCAGTAGAAGTGCAGGGGGCGAAACCGGGGAGCTGTTTTTT. Its translation is CASRSAGGETGELFF.

This clone was observed a single time. This rearrangement joins TRBV30 to TRBJ2-7; 7 bases line up with TRBD1. V was pared by 2 bases and J by 6 bases, with 13 bases of the junction left unmatched. Germline V gene lookup returns CDR1 GTSNPN and CDR2 SVGIG (reference sequence). The CDR3 has 15 residues. The CDR3 DNA follows: TGTGCCTGGAGTACCCGACCCCAGGGGGTAGGCGAGCAGTACTTC. It is translated as CAWSTRPQGVGEQYF.

The chain recombines TRBV7-6 with TRBJ2-1, with 11 bases that match TRBD2. The CDR3 contains 18 residues. Losses at the gene ends were 4 bases for V and 8 bases for J; bases not matched to a gene: 16. Germline CDR1 reads SGHVS; CDR2 reads FNYEAQ. CDR3: CASSSVTGTSGGGYEQFF. CDR3 DNA sequence: TGTGCCAGCAGCTCTGTAACGGGAACTAGCGGGGGAGGGTATGAGCAGTTCTTC.

The CDR3 loop is CATEHLYEQYF. In nucleotides, the CDR3 is TGTGCCACCGAACACCTCTACGAGCAGTACTTC. V is TRBV6-6 and J is TRBJ2-7; D unresolved. V was trimmed by 10 bases and J by 3 bases, leaving 10 bases between them. CDR1 is MNHNY and CDR2 is SVGAGI in the germline V gene (reference sequence). The CDR3 runs 11 residues.

The chain links TRBV6-1 to TRBJ1-6, with D perhaps matching TRBD1 (5 bases). The CDR3 consists of 14 residues. Germline-derived CDR1 and CDR2 are MNHNS and SASEGT. V shed 4 bases and J shed 4 bases, with 8 bases lying between them. The CDR3 DNA sequence: TGTGCCAGCAGTGGCCAGGGATATAATTCACCCCTCCACTTT. Translation gives CASSGQGYNSPLHF.

The genes are TRBV6-1 and TRBJ1-6; D might be TRBD1 (5 bases). With 0 bases removed from V and 9 bases from J, the gap between germline ends came to 12 bases. Germline V gives CDR1 MNHNS, CDR2 SASEGT. The CDR3 length is 15 residues. The CDR3 protein is CASSEAGGIGSPLHF. The CDR3, as DNA: TGTGCCAGCAGTGAAGCGGGGGGAATAGGTTCACCCCTCCACTTT.

The V gene is TRBV6-1, the J gene TRBJ2-7, with TRBD1 as a possible D gene (5 bases). This CDR3 spans 13 amino acids. Looked up from germline, CDR1 is MNHNS and CDR2 is SASEGT. V lost 5 bases and J lost 3, with 11 bases in between. CDR3 sequence: CASSPRVGYEQYV. CDR3 sequence (DNA): TGTGCCAGCAGTCCCAGGGTAGGCTACGAGCAGTACGTC.